Sequencing of this T cell receptor (beta chain) was carried out in a study of CD8 T cells in Susac syndrome (dated by TCRdb to the late 2010s). With respect to the entire study: Among the Susac syndrome patients who were sequenced, clinically active disease was present in roughly six and clinical remission was observed in roughly eight. Repertoire sequencing was used to test whether CD8+ T cell activation and differentiation in Susac syndrome was antigen driven. Susac syndrome patients were therapy-naive, on corticosteroids (some also receiving IVIg), or on IVIg alone at blood withdrawal.

Peripheral blood CD8+ and CD4+ T cells from healthy donors, Susac syndrome patients and multiple sclerosis patients were profiled by high-throughput TCR beta sequencing. The Susac syndrome patients fulfilled recently defined diagnostic criteria for definite or probable disease. Bulk CD8+ and CD4+ T cells were purified magnetically by negative isolation, whereas CD8+ TEMRA cells were enriched by FACS. Blood was drawn into EDTA tubes, processed within 24 hours, and PBMCs were isolated by density gradient centrifugation. PBMCs intended for TCR sequencing were cryopreserved in liquid nitrogen and thawed later in a water bath at 37 degrees C. The sorted or isolated CD4+, CD8+ and CD8+ TEMRA cells had a purity of 90% or higher. RNA was extracted with the RNeasy kit and 0.5 to 1 ug was reverse transcribed using random hexamers. The immunoSEQ multiplex PCR assay, which covers 54 Vbeta and 13 Jbeta segments, was used to amplify TCR beta CDR3 regions. Bias from PCR amplification was corrected by using a synthetic template baseline for primer optimization and for computational correction. Turning to the authors' computational methods: Reads were annotated to V, D and J genes per IMGT and analyzed with immunoSEQ Analyzer, keeping only productive sequences. Clonality was calculated as one minus the Shannon entropy normalized by log2 of the number of productive unique sequences. Public and private clones were assessed among the 100 most prevalent clones of each patient and control. Clones were defined as Susac-specific if absent from the healthy and MS cohorts, from approximately 1,100 published viral clones and from other ImmuneACCESS disease sequences. TCRdb redid the processing of the public reads, applying fastp at Q25 and MiXCR, and retained in-frame beta chains. Rows merge per CDR3 protein into single entries with the most common DNA and genes. These V and J calls are TCRdb output, not the study's own analysis. The sample has more than 150,000 distinct CDR3 sequences on record, approximately 95% of them singletons. Jointly, the top ten make up roughly 0.16% of the sample.

This clonotype was found once. Its recognized antigen is unknown. There are no base qualities to consult, and no much larger clone falls within one base. One read represents weak support. General findings and caveats noted by the study authors: In the CD4+ T cell repertoire of Susac syndrome patients, clonal expansion was not detected. The TCR sequencing and HLA analysis was acknowledged to have included a relatively small number of individuals.

The CDR3 measures 15 amino acids from cysteine to phenylalanine. Just CDR3 DNA is preserved here, 45 bases in frame from base 1. V is cut by 9 bases and J by 1 base, and the space between the germline ends is 18 bases. CDR1 and CDR2 are drawn from the germline V gene: MNHEY, SVGEGT. This sequence was found in a human donor with Susac syndrome. The chain links TRBV6-2 or TRBV6-3 with TRBJ1-1, with a tentative D gene TRBD1 over 5 matching bases. What was sequenced was CD4+ T cells from PBMCs. The DNA is as follows: TGTGCCAGTCAACCTTTAGGGACCGCGAACACTGAAGCTTTCTTT. Its protein is CASQPLGTANTEAFF.